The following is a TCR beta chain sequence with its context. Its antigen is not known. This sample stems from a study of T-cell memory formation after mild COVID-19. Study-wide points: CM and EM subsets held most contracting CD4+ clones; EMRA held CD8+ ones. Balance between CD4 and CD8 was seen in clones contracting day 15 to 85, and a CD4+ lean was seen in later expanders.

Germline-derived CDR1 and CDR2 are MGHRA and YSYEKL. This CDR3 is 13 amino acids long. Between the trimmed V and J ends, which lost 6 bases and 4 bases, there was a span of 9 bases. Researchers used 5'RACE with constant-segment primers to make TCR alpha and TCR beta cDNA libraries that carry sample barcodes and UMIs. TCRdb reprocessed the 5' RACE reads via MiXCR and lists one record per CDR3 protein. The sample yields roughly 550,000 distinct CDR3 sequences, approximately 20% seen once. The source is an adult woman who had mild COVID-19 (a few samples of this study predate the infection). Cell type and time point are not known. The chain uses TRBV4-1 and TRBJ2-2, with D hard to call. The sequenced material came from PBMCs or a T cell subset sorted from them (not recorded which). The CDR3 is CASSMYGTGELFF. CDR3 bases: TGCGCCAGCAGTATGTACGGCACCGGGGAGCTGTTTTTT.